A single sample is the source of the 8 T cell receptor beta chains below, sequenced in a study of T cell responses to AZD1222 COVID-19 vaccine. The table came from immunoSEQ multiplex PCR; TCRdb's copy has only in-frame clones and leaves some out. The sample consists of around 110,000 clones, roughly 87% of them appearing once. The sequences come from peripheral blood, collected on day 0 of AZD1222 vaccination. The receptors derive from an adult in good health.

V is TRBV14 and J is TRBJ1-6; weak D call: TRBD1 (6 bases). Germline V lookup: CDR1 SGHDN, CDR2 FVKESK. The CDR3 is made up of 13 amino acids. V was shortened by 10 bases and J by 4 bases, with 11 bases between the two germline ends. In DNA, the CDR3 is TGTGCCACCGGACAGCTTTATAATTCACCCCTCCACTTT. Amino acid sequence: CATGQLYNSPLHF. The full variable domain, with the rest looked up from reference TRBV14 and TRBJ1-6, is EAGVTQFPSHSVIEKGQTVTLRCDPISGHDNLYWYRRVMGKEIKFLLHFVKESKQDESGMPNNRFLAERTGGTYSTLKVQPAELEDSGVYFCATGQLYNSPLHFGNGTRLTVT.

The rearrangement joins TRBV28 to TRBJ2-5; no definite D call. CDR1 and CDR2 from the germline V gene are MDHEN and SYDVKM. V was cut by 7 bases and J by 1 base, with 10 bases left in between. This CDR3 has 13 amino acids. This CDR3 is CASTLGIQETQYF. The CDR3 DNA follows: TGTGCCAGCACCTTAGGGATCCAAGAGACCCAGTACTTC.

V usage is TRBV5-4 and J usage is TRBJ1-2, with D possibly TRBD1 on 5 matching bases. Between the trimmed V and J ends, which lost 4 bases and 6 bases, there was a span of 22 bases. There are 16 residues in the CDR3. CDR1 and CDR2 (germline): SGHNT, YYREEE (reference sequence). In nucleotides, the CDR3 is TGTGCCAGCAGCCCCACCGGGACGGGTTCTCTCCATGGCTACACCTTC. This gives the protein CASSPTGTGSLHGYTF. The full variable domain, its missing parts supplied by reference TRBV5-4 and TRBJ1-2, is ETGVTQSPTHLIKTRGQQVTLRCSSQSGHNTVSWYQQALGQGPQFIFQYYREEENGRGNFPPRFSGLQFPNYSSELNVNALELDDSALYLCASSPTGTGSLHGYTFGSGTRLTVV.

This chain uses TRBV9 with TRBJ1-2; D remains ambiguous. The CDR3 extends over 13 amino acids. Germline assignment: CDR1 SGDLS and CDR2 YYNGEE. V gave up 0 bases and J gave up 5 bases, with 8 bases separating them. Written as DNA, the CDR3 is TGTGCCAGCAGCGTAGATGCCTTTTATGGCTACACCTTC. Translated, it gives CASSVDAFYGYTF.

The rearrangement links TRBV27 to TRBJ2-1; the D is unclear. With 7 bases removed from V and 3 bases from J, the gap between germline ends came to 16 bases. CDR3 length equals 15 residues. The germline gives CDR1 MNHEY, CDR2 SMNVEV (reference sequence). The CDR3 DNA reads as TGTGCCAGCAAACGGCGGCAGCCCTTCTACAATGAGCAGTTCTTC. It specifies CASKRRQPFYNEQFF.

The V and J genes are TRBV9 and TRBJ1-1, with TRBD1 as a possible D gene (5 bases). The germline V and J ends were trimmed by 4 bases and 1 base, with 11 bases remaining between them. CDR3 size: 14 residues. Germline V gene data show CDR1 as SGDLS and CDR2 as YYNGEE. The CDR3 region is CASSPRTQNTEAFF. The CDR3 DNA sequence: TGTGCCAGCAGCCCAAGGACACAGAACACTGAAGCTTTCTTT.

The chain is built from TRBV6-4 and TRBJ2-1, with TRBD2 matching 7 bases. Unmatched junction bases numbered 8, after V lost 10 bases and J lost 8 bases. Germline CDR1 reads MRHNA; CDR2 reads SNTAGT. The CDR3 contains 12 residues. In DNA, the CDR3 is TGTGCCACCAAGGGGAGGGGTCATGAGCAGTTCTTC. This sequence encodes CATKGRGHEQFF.

This clone has a single count. The chain recombines TRBV29-1 with TRBJ1-4; D not certain. V was trimmed by 5 bases and J by 7 bases, leaving 11 bases between them. Germline V gene sequence: CDR1 SQVTM, CDR2 ANQGSEA. The CDR3 contains 12 residues. The CDR3 DNA reads as TGCAGCGTTTCGGAAAGGAGTGAAAAACTGTTTTTT. Translated: CSVSERSEKLFF.